This T cell receptor (beta chain) was sequenced in a study of T cell changes during pregnancy in multiple sclerosis. V shed 2 bases, J shed 1 base, and the junction held 9 bases outside the gene matches. Germline CDR1 SGHAT, CDR2 FQNNGV. The CDR3 is 17 amino acids. Repertoires were generated with immunoSEQ multiplex PCR, while TCRdb's copy carries only in-frame clones and drops some. The table has around 45,000 clones, 92% seen once. The clonotype originates from a female donor with multiple sclerosis, enrolled in a pregnancy study. V gene TRBV11-2 combines with J gene TRBJ2-5, with 8 bases aligning to TRBD2. Material: CD4+ T cells from peripheral blood mononuclear cells, obtained in the third trimester of pregnancy. CDR3 DNA sequence: TGTGCCAGCAGCTTAAGACCTGGACTAGCCGGCCAAGAGACCCAGTACTTC. Translated: CASSLRPGLAGQETQYF.